This TCR beta chain stems from a study of OX40 agonist ivuxolimab in advanced cancers. Study details: Each patient was given ivuxolimab into a vein every 2 weeks, at 0.01 to 10 mg/kg.

V gave up 5 bases and J gave up 7 bases, with 12 bases separating them. The V gene's germline CDR1 is MDHEN and CDR2 SYDVKM. This CDR3 spans 13 amino acids. Whole-study findings and limits: Relative to CD4+, CD8+ T cells held more expanded clones on average. Expanded peripheral T cells had an undetermined antigen specificity.

Assay: immunoSEQ multiplex PCR; the TCRdb copy retains only in-frame clones and omits some. The sample includes roughly 100,000 clones, less than 90% of them seen just once. A remark on this clone: The antigen remains undetermined.

Blood draws occurred at baseline, cycle 4 day 1, and cycle 7 day 1. The sample in question was CD4+ or CD8+ T cells sorted from blood, obtained in a trial of the OX40 agonist ivuxolimab. V gene TRBV28 combines with J gene TRBJ1-5; a weak D match, TRBD1 (6 bases). The TCR was taken from an adult with an advanced solid tumor such as melanoma, head and neck, liver or kidney cancer. In DNA, the CDR3 is TGTGCCAGCAGTAACAGGGTGCGGCAGCCCCAGCATTTT. Translation gives CASSNRVRQPQHF.